The 12 T cell receptor beta chains presented below share a single source sample, sequenced in a study of blood T cell repertoires in COVID-19. Assay used: immunoSEQ multiplex PCR; TCRdb lists only in-frame clones, some missing. The sample has about 66,000 clones, roughly 90% seen once. The sequenced sample consisted of peripheral blood. All receptors derive from a man aged 55-75 years with acute or convalescent COVID-19.

The rearrangement uses TRBV7-9 and TRBJ2-1, with D unresolved. The CDR3 has 14 residues. From germline, CDR1 is SEHNR and CDR2 FQNEAQ (reference sequence). Trimming pared 5 bases from V and 9 bases from J, leaving 17 bases between. This CDR3 is CASSRPFSFGEQFF. DNA of the CDR3: TGTGCCAGCAGCCGCCCGTTTTCGTTCGGTGAGCAGTTCTTC.

The chain couples TRBV18 to TRBJ2-7; TRBD1 is a possible D gene (6 bases). Germline V CDR1 and CDR2: KGHSH, LQKENI. This CDR3 has 14 amino acids. Trimming removed 2 bases from V and 2 bases from J, with 10 bases in between. The CDR3 sequence: CASSPIQGTYEQYF. DNA for the CDR3: TGTGCCAGCTCACCAATACAGGGTACCTACGAGCAGTACTTC.

The chain is built from TRBV19 and TRBJ2-1, with a tentative D call TRBD1 (6 bases). The V and J ends lost 3 bases and 7 bases respectively, with 16 bases between them. In germline, CDR1 is LNHDA, CDR2 SQIVND (reference sequence). The CDR3 is 15 residues long. The CDR3 DNA is TGTGCCAGTAGTATCTCTCACAGGGTTCGGAATGAGCAGTTCTTC. It specifies CASSISHRVRNEQFF.

The chain carries TRBV9 and TRBJ1-1; no clear D. The germline V gene encodes CDR1 SGDLS and CDR2 YYNGEE. The CDR3 loop spans 14 amino acids. V was pared by 3 bases and J by 0 bases, with 9 bases between. For the CDR3, the DNA is TGTGCCAGCAGCGGTGGAGAACTGAACACTGAAGCTTTCTTT. This gives the protein CASSGGELNTEAFF.

This clone appeared once. This chain links TRBV3-1 (or the pseudogene TRBV3-2) with TRBJ1-4; D is undetermined. CDR3 size: 15 residues. CDR1 and CDR2 (germline): LGHDT, YNNKEL (reference sequence). V was trimmed by 2 bases and J by 0 bases, leaving 7 bases between them. CDR3 nucleotides: TGTGCCAGCAGCCAACTCCCTGCAACTAATGAAAAACTGTTTTTT. Protein product: CASSQLPATNEKLFF.

V gene TRBV5-1 combines with J gene TRBJ2-1, with TRBD2 as a possible D gene (6 bases). The germline gives CDR1 SGHRS, CDR2 YFSETQ. This CDR3 is 15 amino acids long. The V gene lost 4 bases and the J gene lost 4 bases, with 15 bases spanning the gap. For the CDR3, the DNA is TGCGCCAGCAGCGCGGGGTACCCCCCGTACAATGAGCAGTTCTTC. This sequence encodes CASSAGYPPYNEQFF.

V usage is TRBV24-1 and J usage is TRBJ2-7; D unclear. The length of the CDR3 is 13 residues. V was clipped by 1 base and J by 4 bases, with 7 bases between them. Germline CDR1 reads KGHDR; CDR2 reads SFDVKD. The CDR3: CATSDFGGYEQYF. The CDR3 nucleotides read TGTGCCACCAGTGATTTCGGCGGATACGAGCAGTACTTC.

V and J are TRBV2 and TRBJ1-1; D perhaps matches TRBD1 (6 bases). The CDR3 is 15 amino acids. V shed 11 bases and J shed 1 base, with 20 bases lying between them. CDR1 and CDR2 (germline): SNHLY, FYNNEI. Written as DNA, the CDR3 is TGTGCCGGGGGAGCGGAACAGGGAAAGAACACTGAAGCTTTCTTT. It specifies CAGGAEQGKNTEAFF. Using reference TRBV2 and TRBJ1-1 for the parts outside the CDR3, the full variable domain is EPEVTQTPSHQVTQMGQEVILRCVPISNHLYFYWYRQILGQKVEFLVSFYNNEISEKSEIFDDQFSVERPDGSNFTLKIRSTKLEDSAMYFCAGGAEQGKNTEAFFGQGTRLTVV.

This chain uses TRBV4-1 with TRBJ1-5; 7 positions match TRBD1. The CDR3 totals 14 residues. Germline CDR1 MGHRA, CDR2 YSYEKL. V was pared by 4 bases and J by 4 bases, with 4 bases of the junction left unmatched. The DNA of the CDR3 is TGCGCCAGCAGCCCGACAGGGTATAATCAGCCCCAGCATTTT. Its translation: CASSPTGYNQPQHF.

This sequence joins TRBV5-1 and TRBJ2-3, with 15 nucleotides matching TRBD2. Germline V lookup: CDR1 SGHRS, CDR2 YFSETQ. J gave up 5 bases and V 3 bases, and 4 bases lay outside the gene matches. The CDR3 consists of 16 residues. The DNA for the CDR3 is TGCGCCAGCAGCTGGACTAGCGGGGGGGCTGGAGATACGCAGTATTTT. It specifies CASSWTSGGAGDTQYF. Supplemented by reference TRBV5-1 and TRBJ2-3, the full variable domain reads KAGVTQTPRYLIKTRGQQVTLSCSPISGHRSVSWYQQTPGQGLQFLFEYFSETQRNKGNFPGRFSGRQFSNSRSEMNVSTLELGDSALYLCASSWTSGGAGDTQYFGPGTRLTVL.

The chain joins TRBV11-2 to TRBJ2-7; 8 nucleotides align to TRBD1. J gave up 5 bases and V 3 bases, and 3 bases lay outside the gene matches. The CDR3 contains 13 residues. Germline V gives CDR1 SGHAT, CDR2 FQNNGV. The CDR3 loop is CASSLDRAHEQYF. The DNA of the CDR3 is TGTGCCAGCAGCTTGGACAGGGCCCACGAGCAGTACTTC.

The chain has TRBV7-8 and TRBJ2-2; possibly TRBD2 for D (5 bases). Germline CDR1 is SGHVS and CDR2 is FQNEAQ. This CDR3 contains 14 residues. Trimming cost V 3 bases and J 2 bases, with 7 bases left between them. The CDR3 protein is CASSFGLNTGELFF. The CDR3 DNA sequence: TGTGCCAGCAGCTTCGGACTTAACACCGGGGAGCTGTTTTTT.